This T cell receptor (beta chain) was sequenced for a study of T cell responses to AZD1222 COVID-19 vaccine. Deletions cut 3 bases from V and 4 bases from J, with 6 bases between. The germline CDR1 and CDR2 sequences are DFQATT and SNEGSKA (reference sequence). This CDR3 comprises 11 residues. Sequencing was performed with immunoSEQ multiplex PCR; in TCRdb, only in-frame clones are kept and a portion is missing. The profile shows approximately 150,000 clones, roughly 90% of them singletons. Study-wide findings and caveats: Once two AZD1222 doses were given, Spike-specific TCR breadth and depth went up. Reportedly, nearly half of unique spike TCRs recognized epitopes outside B.1.351/B.1.1.7 mutations. The sample set comprised mostly white British donors with more females, and clonal diversity was possibly underestimated.

As regards this clone: Its antigen remains unidentified.

The TCR was taken from an adult in good health. Sequencing was performed on peripheral blood, taken on day 0 of AZD1222 vaccination. This rearrangement joins TRBV20-1 to TRBJ2-5; D ambiguous. CDR3 in DNA: TGCAGTGCTAGCGCTGGAGAGACCCAGTACTTC. Encoded protein: CSASAGETQYF.